Many counts were recorded for the clone carrying this T cell receptor (beta chain). These data belong to a study of T-cell reconstitution after alpha-beta-depleted transplantation in children. It was with unique molecular identifiers that the TCRbeta library was prepared. TCRdb re-called the PCR reads through MiXCR, storing one row per CDR3 protein. The sample lists approximately 640,000 distinct CDR3 sequences; roughly 17% were seen once. This CDR3 has 14 amino acids. The germline V gene has CDR1 DFQATT and CDR2 SNEGSKA (reference sequence). Trimming stripped 4 bases from V and 3 bases from J, with 15 bases between.

This TCR came from a human donor who donated a stem cell graft to a child with acute myeloid leukemia. The sequencing used PBMCs from the stem cell graft donor, collected from the stem cell graft. This rearrangement joins TRBV20-1 to TRBJ1-2, with D perhaps TRBD1 (6 bases). The CDR3 coding sequence is TGCAGTGCTATCGGCCAGGGGAGGCACTATGGCTACACCTTC. This sequence encodes CSAIGQGRHYGYTF.